These 3 T cell receptor beta chains came from one sample sequenced in a study of blood T cells in healthy people across ages. A second PCR of about 6 to 12 cycles used a sample-barcoded 5' primer and a J-beta primer mix. TCRdb recomputed calls from the 5' RACE reads with MiXCR, one row per CDR3 protein. The repertoire holds roughly 1,100,000 distinct CDR3 sequences, with less than 25% as singletons. These sequences were also reported in another study, on T cells of mothers and their children.

Material: blood. The receptor source for this set is a girl aged 2 to 9 in good health.

V usage is TRBV2 and J usage is TRBJ2-2; the D gene could be TRBD1 or TRBD2 (5 bases each). This CDR3 spans 11 amino acids. The V and J ends lost 6 bases and 7 bases respectively, with 6 bases between them. Per germline, CDR1 SNHLY and CDR2 FYNNEI. DNA of the CDR3: TGTGCCAGCAGGGGGGTCGGGGAGCTGTTTTTT. The encoded protein is CASRGVGELFF.

Points on this clonotype: Sequence at one end of the junction differs from germline and may be a read error. The chain links TRBV25-1 to TRBJ2-5; no definite D call. The CDR3 is 14 residues long. Per germline, CDR1 MGHDK and CDR2 SYGVNS. The CDR3 nucleotides are TGTGCCAGCAGTGAACGAAGGGATCAAGAGACTCAGTACTTC. Translated: CASSERRDQETQYF.

The gene calls are TRBV19 and TRBJ2-1; 7 positions match TRBD1. The end of the DNA is better explained by TRBJ2-5, so the J call may be wrong. The CDR3 extends over 15 amino acids. Germline V gene sequence: CDR1 LNHDA, CDR2 SQIVND (reference sequence). This chain's CDR3 is CASSVNRQGTKTQYF. For the CDR3, the DNA is TGTGCCAGTAGTGTTAATAGACAGGGTACAAAGACCCAGTACTTC.